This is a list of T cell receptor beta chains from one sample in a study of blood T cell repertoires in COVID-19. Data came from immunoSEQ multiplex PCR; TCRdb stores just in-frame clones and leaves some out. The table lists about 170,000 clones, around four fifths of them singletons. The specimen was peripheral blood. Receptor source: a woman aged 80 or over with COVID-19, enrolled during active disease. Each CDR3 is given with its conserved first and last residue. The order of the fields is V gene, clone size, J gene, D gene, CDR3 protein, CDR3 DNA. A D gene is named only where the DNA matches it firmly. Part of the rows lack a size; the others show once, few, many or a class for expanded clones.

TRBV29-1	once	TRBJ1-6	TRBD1	CSVRQGINSPLHF	TGCAGCGTACGACAGGGAATAAATTCACCCCTCCACTTT
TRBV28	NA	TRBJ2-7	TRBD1	CASSRIGTVSYEQYF	TGTGCCAGCAGTAGAATCGGGACAGTCTCCTACGAGCAGTACTTC
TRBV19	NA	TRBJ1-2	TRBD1	CASRAAGGNYGYTF	TGTGCCAGTAGAGCAGCAGGGGGGAACTATGGCTACACCTTC
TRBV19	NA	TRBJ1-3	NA	CASSIQSGNTIYF	TGTGCCAGTAGTATCCAGTCGGGAAACACCATATATTTT
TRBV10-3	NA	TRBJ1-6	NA	CAIRDSSAESPLHF	TGTGCCATCAGGGACAGTTCCGCCGAATCACCCCTCCACTTT
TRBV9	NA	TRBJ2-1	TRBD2	CASSVTSRGGSYNEQFF	TGTGCCAGCAGCGTAACGTCCCGGGGGGGCTCCTACAATGAGCAGTTCTTC
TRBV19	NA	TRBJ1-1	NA	CASTVRGGREAFF	TGTGCCAGTACCGTGCGGGGGGGTCGGGAAGCTTTCTTT
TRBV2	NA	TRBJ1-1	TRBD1	CVSSEQGAVIDTEAFF	TGTGTCAGCAGTGAGCAGGGGGCGGTTATAGACACTGAAGCTTTCTTT
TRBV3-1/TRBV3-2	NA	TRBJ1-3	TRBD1	CASSQGQLLGNTIYF	TGTGCCAGCAGCCAGGGACAGCTACTTGGAAACACCATATATTTT
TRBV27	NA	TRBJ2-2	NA	CASSWGPNTGELFF	TGTGCCAGCAGTTGGGGGCCGAACACCGGGGAGCTGTTTTTT
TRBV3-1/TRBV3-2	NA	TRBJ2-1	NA	CASSLLQGDEQFF	TGTGCCAGCAGCCTCCTCCAAGGGGATGAGCAGTTCTTC
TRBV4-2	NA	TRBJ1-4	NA	CASSLRREKLFF	TGTGCCAGCAGTCTACGTCGTGAAAAACTGTTTTTT
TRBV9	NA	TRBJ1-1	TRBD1	CASSVEGQQNTEAFF	TGTGCCAGCAGCGTAGAGGGACAGCAGAACACTGAAGCTTTCTTT
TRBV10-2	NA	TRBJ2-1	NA	CASRSPQGISYNEQFF	TGCGCCAGCAGGTCACCCCAGGGTATCTCCTACAATGAGCAGTTCTTC
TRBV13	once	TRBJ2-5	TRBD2	CASSSGGSRTQYF	TGTGCCAGCAGCTCGGGGGGATCGCGGACCCAGTACTTC
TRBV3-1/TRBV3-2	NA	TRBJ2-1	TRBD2	CASSQVRRGGHNEQFF	TGTGCCAGCAGCCAAGTCCGGCGCGGGGGGCATAATGAGCAGTTCTTC
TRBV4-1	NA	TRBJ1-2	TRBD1	CASSPTQGLRGYTF	TGCGCCAGCAGCCCGACACAGGGGTTAAGAGGCTACACCTTC
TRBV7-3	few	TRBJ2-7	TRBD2	CASSETSGPYEQYF	TGTGCCAGCAGCGAGACTAGCGGTCCCTACGAGCAGTACTTC
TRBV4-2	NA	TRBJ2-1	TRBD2	CASSQGDTAGGLYNEQFF	TGTGCCAGCAGCCAAGGGGATACAGCGGGAGGGCTTTACAATGAGCAGTTCTTC
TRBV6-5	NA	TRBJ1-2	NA	CASSYARGDYGYTF	TGTGCCAGCAGTTACGCCAGGGGTGACTATGGCTACACCTTC
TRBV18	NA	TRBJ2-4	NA	CASSPGVGGAKNIQYF	TGTGCCAGCTCACCTGGTGTCGGAGGAGCCAAAAACATTCAGTACTTC
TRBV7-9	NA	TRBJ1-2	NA	CASSLVGSGYTF	TGTGCCAGCAGCTTAGTGGGGAGTGGCTACACCTTC
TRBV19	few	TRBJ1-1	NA	CASRNGRGTEAFF	TGTGCCAGTAGAAATGGTAGGGGCACTGAAGCTTTCTTT
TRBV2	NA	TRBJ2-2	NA	CASSGTAANTGELFF	TGTGCCAGCAGTGGTACAGCTGCGAACACCGGGGAGCTGTTTTTT
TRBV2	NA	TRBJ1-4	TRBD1	CASNLGTGVKLFF	TGTGCCAGCAACCTAGGGACAGGGGTTAAACTGTTTTTT
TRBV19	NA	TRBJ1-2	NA	CASSIGAGFYGYTF	TGTGCCAGTAGTATAGGTGCAGGATTCTATGGCTACACCTTC
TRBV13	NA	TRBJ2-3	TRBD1	CASSLTGTDTQYF	TGTGCCAGCAGCTTGACAGGGACAGATACGCAGTATTTT
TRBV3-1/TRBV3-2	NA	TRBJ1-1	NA	CASSSGGEAFF	TGTGCCAGCAGTTCCGGGGGAGAAGCTTTCTTT
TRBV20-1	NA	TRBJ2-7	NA	CSAQRGYEQYF	TGCAGTGCTCAACGGGGGTACGAGCAGTACTTC
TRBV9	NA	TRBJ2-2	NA	CASSPHSPGELFF	TGTGCCAGCAGCCCCCACAGCCCCGGGGAGCTGTTTTTT
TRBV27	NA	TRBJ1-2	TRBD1	CASSLRTGPGGGYTF	TGTGCCAGCAGTCTCCGGACAGGCCCCGGGGGAGGCTACACCTTC
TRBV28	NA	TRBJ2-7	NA	CANGRSGGYEQYF	TGTGCCAACGGCCGAAGCGGAGGCTACGAGCAGTACTTC
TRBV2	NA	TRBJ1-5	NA	CASSPAVQNQPQHF	TGTGCCAGCAGTCCCGCGGTTCAGAATCAGCCCCAGCATTTT
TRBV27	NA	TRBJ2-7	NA	CASRPRGALVYEQYF	TGTGCCAGCAGGCCGCGGGGTGCGCTAGTCTACGAGCAGTACTTC
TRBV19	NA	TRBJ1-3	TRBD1	CASSIRGQSSGNTIYF	TGTGCCAGTAGTATACGGGGACAGTCCTCTGGAAACACCATATATTTT
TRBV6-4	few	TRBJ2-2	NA	CASSATNTGELFF	TGTGCCAGCAGTGCTACTAACACCGGGGAGCTGTTTTTT
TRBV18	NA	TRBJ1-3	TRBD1	CASSPPLTGGSGNTIYF	TGTGCCAGCTCACCACCTCTGACAGGGGGCTCGGGAAACACCATATATTTT
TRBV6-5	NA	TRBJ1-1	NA	CASSYWGGINTEAFF	TGTGCCAGCAGTTACTGGGGGGGGATTAACACTGAAGCTTTCTTT
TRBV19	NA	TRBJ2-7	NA	CASSYEQYF	TGTGCCTCTTCCTACGAGCAGTACTTC
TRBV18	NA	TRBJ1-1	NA	CASSTTGLSNTEAFF	TGTGCCAGCTCAACGACGGGACTCTCGAACACTGAAGCTTTCTTT